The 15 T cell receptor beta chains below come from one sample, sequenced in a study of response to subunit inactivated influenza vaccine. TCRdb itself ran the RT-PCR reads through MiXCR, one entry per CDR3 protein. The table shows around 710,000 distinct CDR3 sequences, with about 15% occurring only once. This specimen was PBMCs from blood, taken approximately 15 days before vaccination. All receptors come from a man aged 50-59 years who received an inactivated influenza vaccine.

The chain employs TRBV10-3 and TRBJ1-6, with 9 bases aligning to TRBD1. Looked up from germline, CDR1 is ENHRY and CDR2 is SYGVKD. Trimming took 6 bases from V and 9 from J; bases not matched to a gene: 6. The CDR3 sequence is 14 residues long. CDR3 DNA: TGTGCCATCAGAACCGGGACAGGGCCTTCACCCCTCCACTTT. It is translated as CAIRTGTGPSPLHF.

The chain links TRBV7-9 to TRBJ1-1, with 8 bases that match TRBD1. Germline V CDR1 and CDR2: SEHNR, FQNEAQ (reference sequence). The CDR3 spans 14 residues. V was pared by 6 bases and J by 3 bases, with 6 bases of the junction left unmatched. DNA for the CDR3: TGTGCCAGCAGAAAATTGGACAGGGACACTGAAGCTTTCTTT. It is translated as CASRKLDRDTEAFF.

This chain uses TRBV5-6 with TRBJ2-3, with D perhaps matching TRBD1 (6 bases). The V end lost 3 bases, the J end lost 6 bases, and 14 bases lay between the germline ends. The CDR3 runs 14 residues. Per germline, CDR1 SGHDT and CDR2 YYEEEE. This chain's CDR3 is CASSSRGQSDTQYF. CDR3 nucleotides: TGTGCCAGCAGCTCGAGGGGACAATCCGATACGCAGTATTTT.

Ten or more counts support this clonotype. For the CDR3, the DNA is TGCAGCGCCGAAGGACAGGGGGGCACTGAAGCTTTCTTT. Its translation: CSAEGQGGTEAFF. V and J are TRBV29-1 and TRBJ1-1; TRBD1 agrees at 10 bases. There are 13 residues in the CDR3. Germline-derived CDR1 and CDR2 are SQVTM and ANQGSEA. The junction had 6 bases not matched to a gene; V was cut back by 7 bases and J by 4 bases.

In DNA, the CDR3 is TGTGCCAGCAGCCCCCCCGACGCGGATACGCAGTATTTT. Protein: CASSPPDADTQYF. The J gene is TRBJ2-3, the V gene TRBV9; D gene uncertain. Trimming pared 4 bases from V and 6 bases from J, leaving 12 bases between. The CDR3 length is 13 residues. Germline V CDR1 and CDR2: SGDLS, YYNGEE.

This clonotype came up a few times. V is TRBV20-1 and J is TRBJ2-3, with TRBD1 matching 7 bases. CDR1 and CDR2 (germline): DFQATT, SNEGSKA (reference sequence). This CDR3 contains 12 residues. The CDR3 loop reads CRQGMEADTQYF. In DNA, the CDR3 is TGCAGACAGGGGATGGAGGCGGATACGCAGTATTTT.

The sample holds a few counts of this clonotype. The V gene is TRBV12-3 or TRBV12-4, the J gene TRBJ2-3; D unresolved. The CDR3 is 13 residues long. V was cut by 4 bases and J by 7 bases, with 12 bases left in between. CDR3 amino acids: CASSSPNSYTQYF. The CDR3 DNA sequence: TGTGCCAGCAGTTCCCCAAACAGCTATACGCAGTATTTT.

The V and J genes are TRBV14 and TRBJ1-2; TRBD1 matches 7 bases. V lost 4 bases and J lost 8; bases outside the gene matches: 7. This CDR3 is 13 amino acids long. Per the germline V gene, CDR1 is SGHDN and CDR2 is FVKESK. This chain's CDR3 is CASSRFDRDGYTF. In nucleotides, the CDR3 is TGTGCCAGCAGCCGGTTTGACAGGGACGGCTACACCTTC.

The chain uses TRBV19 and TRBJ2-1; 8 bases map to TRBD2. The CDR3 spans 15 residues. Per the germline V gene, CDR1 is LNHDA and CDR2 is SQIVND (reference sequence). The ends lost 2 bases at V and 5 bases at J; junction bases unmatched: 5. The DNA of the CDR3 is TGTGCCAGTAGTATAATTAGCGGGAACCACAATGAGCAGTTCTTC. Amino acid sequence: CASSIISGNHNEQFF.

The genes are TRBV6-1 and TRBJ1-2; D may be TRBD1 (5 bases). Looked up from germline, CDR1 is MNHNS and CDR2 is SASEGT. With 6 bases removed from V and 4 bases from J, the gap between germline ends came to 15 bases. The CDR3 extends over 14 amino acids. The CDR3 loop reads CASSRDGLSYGYTF. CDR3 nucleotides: TGTGCCAGCAGCCGGGACGGACTTTCCTATGGCTACACCTTC.

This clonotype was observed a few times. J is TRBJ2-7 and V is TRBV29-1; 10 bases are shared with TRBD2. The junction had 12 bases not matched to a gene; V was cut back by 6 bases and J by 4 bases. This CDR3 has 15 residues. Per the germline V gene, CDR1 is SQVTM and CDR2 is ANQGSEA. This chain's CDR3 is CSVPPGTAGGYEQYF. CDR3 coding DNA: TGCAGCGTGCCCCCGGGGACAGCGGGAGGGTACGAGCAGTACTTC.

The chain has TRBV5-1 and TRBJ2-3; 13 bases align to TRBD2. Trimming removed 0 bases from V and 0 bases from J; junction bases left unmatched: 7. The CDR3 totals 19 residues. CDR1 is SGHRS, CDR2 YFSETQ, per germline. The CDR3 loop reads CASSLGLAGGLSSTDTQYF. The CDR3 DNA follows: TGCGCCAGCAGCTTGGGACTAGCGGGAGGCCTTTCTAGCACAGATACGCAGTATTTT.

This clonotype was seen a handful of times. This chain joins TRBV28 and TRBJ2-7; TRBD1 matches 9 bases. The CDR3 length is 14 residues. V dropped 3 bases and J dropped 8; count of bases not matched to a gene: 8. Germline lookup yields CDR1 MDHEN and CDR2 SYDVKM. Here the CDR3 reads CASSFRTGALKQYF. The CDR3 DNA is TGTGCCAGCAGTTTTAGGACAGGGGCCTTGAAGCAGTACTTC.

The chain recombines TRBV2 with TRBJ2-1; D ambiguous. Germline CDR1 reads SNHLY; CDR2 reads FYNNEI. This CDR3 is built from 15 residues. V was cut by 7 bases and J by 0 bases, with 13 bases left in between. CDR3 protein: CASTQEGISYNEQFF. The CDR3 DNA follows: TGTGCCAGCACCCAGGAAGGCATCTCCTACAATGAGCAGTTCTTC.

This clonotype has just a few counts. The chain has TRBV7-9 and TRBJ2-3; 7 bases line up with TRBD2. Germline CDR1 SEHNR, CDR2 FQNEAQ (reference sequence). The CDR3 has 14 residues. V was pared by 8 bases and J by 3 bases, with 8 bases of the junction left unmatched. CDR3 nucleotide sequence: TGTGCCAGCTCAAGCGGGGAGGTTACAGATACGCAGTATTTT. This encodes CASSSGEVTDTQYF. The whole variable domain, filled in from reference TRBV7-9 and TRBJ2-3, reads DTGVSQNPRHKITKRGQNVTFRCDPISEHNRLYWYRQTLGQGPEFLTYFQNEAQLEKSRLLSDRFSAERPKGSFSTLEIQRTEQGDSAMYLCASSSGEVTDTQYFGPGTRLTVL.